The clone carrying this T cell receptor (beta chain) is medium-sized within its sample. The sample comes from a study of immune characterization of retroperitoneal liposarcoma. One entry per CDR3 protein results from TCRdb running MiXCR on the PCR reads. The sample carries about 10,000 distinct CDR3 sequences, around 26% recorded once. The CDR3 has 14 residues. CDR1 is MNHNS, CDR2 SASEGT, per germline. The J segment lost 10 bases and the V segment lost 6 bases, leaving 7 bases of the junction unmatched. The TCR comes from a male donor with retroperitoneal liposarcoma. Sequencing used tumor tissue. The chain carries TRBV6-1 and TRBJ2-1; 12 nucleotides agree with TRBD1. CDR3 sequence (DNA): TGTGCCAGCAGCACCGGGACAGGGGGCTACGAGCAGTTCTTC. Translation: CASSTGTGGYEQFF.